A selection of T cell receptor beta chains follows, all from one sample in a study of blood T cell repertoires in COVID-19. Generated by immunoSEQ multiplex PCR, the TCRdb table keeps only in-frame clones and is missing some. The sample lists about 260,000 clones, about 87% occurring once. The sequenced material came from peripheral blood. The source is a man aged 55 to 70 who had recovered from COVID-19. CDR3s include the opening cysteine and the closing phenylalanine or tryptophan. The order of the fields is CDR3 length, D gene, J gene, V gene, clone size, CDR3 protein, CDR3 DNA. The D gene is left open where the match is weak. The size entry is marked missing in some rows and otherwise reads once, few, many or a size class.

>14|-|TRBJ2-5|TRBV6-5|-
CASSLAGHSSAQYF
TGTGCCAGCAGTTTAGCAGGGCACTCGAGCGCCCAGTACTTC
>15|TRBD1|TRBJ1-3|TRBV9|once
CASSGGTGSGNTIYF
TGTGCCAGCAGCGGCGGGACAGGCTCTGGAAACACCATATATTTT
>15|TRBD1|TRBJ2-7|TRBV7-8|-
CASSLMGTGEYEQYF
TGTGCCAGCAGCTTAATGGGGACAGGGGAATACGAGCAGTACTTC
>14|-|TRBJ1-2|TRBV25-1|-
CASSESGYYYGYTF
TGTGCCAGCAGTGAATCGGGATACTACTATGGCTACACCTTC
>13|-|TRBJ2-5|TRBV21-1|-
CASSKAGVRTQYF
TGTGCCAGCAGCAAAGCGGGAGTGCGGACCCAGTACTTC
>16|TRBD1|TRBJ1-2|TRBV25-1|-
CASSEPGTGAKGGYTF
TGTGCCAGCAGTGAACCCGGGACAGGGGCAAAAGGGGGCTACACCTTC
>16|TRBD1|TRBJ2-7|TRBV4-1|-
CASSLSTGERSYEQYF
TGCGCCAGCAGCCTCTCGACAGGGGAAAGGTCCTACGAGCAGTACTTC
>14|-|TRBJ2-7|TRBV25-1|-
CASTYSGGSYEQYF
TGTGCCAGCACCTATAGCGGCGGCTCCTACGAGCAGTACTTC
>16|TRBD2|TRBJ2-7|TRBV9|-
CASSVTLSGGADEQYF
TGTGCCAGCAGCGTAACCCTTTCCGGGGGGGCCGACGAGCAGTACTTC
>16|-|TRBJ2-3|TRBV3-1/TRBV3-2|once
CASSQEEGRAQDTQYF
TGTGCCAGCAGCCAAGAGGAGGGAAGGGCACAAGATACGCAGTATTTT